The 31 T cell receptor beta chains in this list originate from one sample, sequenced in a study of T-cell memory formation after mild COVID-19 (dated by TCRdb to 2020 to 2022). Library preparation used 5' RACE. Sequencing was carried out with an Illumina NovaSeq 6000. The public reads were quality trimmed at Q25 with fastp and then assembled into clones with MiXCR by TCRdb, keeping productive beta chains. Identical CDR3 proteins give one entry, which carries the most common genes and DNA. The sample table contains more than 300,000 distinct CDR3 sequences; only one count was recorded for 20% to 25% of them. The ten largest clones take up around a fifth of the sample. Sequencing was carried out using PBMCs or a T cell subset sorted from them (not recorded which). The receptors were gathered from a man aged 18-30 years who had mild COVID-19 (a few samples of this study predate the infection). The sample titles of this study are shuffled in the database, so cell type and time point are left out; the donor was told from shared clones.

This clonotype was observed a handful of times. The CDR3 DNA sequence: TGTGCCAGTAGTACGGGGACAGCTATGATGCTCACTGAAGCTTTCTTT. This encodes CASSTGTAMMLTEAFF. V gene TRBV19 combines with J gene TRBJ1-1, with 7 bases identical to TRBD1. The germline gives CDR1 LNHDA, CDR2 SQIVND (reference sequence). This CDR3 contains 16 residues. J was trimmed by 4 bases and V by 4 bases; bases with no gene match: 12.

This chain joins TRBV5-6 and TRBJ2-4; 8 bases are shared with TRBD1. The CDR3 sequence is 14 residues long. J lost 8 bases, V lost 0 bases, and 4 bases had no gene match. Looked up from germline, CDR1 is SGHDT and CDR2 is YYEEEE. CDR3 sequence (DNA): TGTGCCAGCAGCTTGGCCCTGGGACAGGACATTCAGTACTTC. Translating it yields CASSLALGQDIQYF.

This clonotype appeared a few times. The V and J genes are TRBV27 and TRBJ1-1, with TRBD1 identical over 7 bases. The CDR3 sequence is 15 residues long. The V segment lost 3 bases and the J segment 3 bases; nucleotides outside the gene matches: 7. Germline V gene sequence: CDR1 MNHEY, CDR2 SMNVEV (reference sequence). CDR3 bases: TGTGCCAGCAGTTTTTCGACAGGGACGTACACTGAAGCTTTCTTT. It encodes CASSFSTGTYTEAFF.

This clonotype was observed many times. This chain uses TRBV5-1 with TRBJ2-5; 8 positions match TRBD2. The V gene's germline CDR1 is SGHRS and CDR2 YFSETQ. Trimming at V came to 2 bases and at J to 3 bases, leaving 6 bases not matched to a gene. The CDR3 is 15 residues long. The CDR3 here is CASSLFFSGEETQYF. The CDR3 DNA reads TGCGCCAGCAGCTTATTTTTTAGCGGGGAAGAGACCCAGTACTTC.

This clonotype occurred a few times. V is TRBV9 and J is TRBJ2-3; D not resolved. There are 16 residues in the CDR3. V gave up 0 bases and J gave up 4 bases, with 15 bases separating them. Germline V gives CDR1 SGDLS, CDR2 YYNGEE. The CDR3 coding sequence is TGTGCCAGCAGCGTAGGAGGTGGTCCAAGCTCAGATACGCAGTATTTT. This encodes CASSVGGGPSSDTQYF.

In DNA, the CDR3 is TGTGCCAGCAGTACCGGGACAGGGGTTACGGCTTTCTTT. Its protein product is CASSTGTGVTAFF. The rearrangement uses TRBV12-3 or TRBV12-4 and TRBJ1-1; 10 bases match TRBD1. J gave up 11 bases and V 5 bases, and 8 bases lay outside the gene matches. The CDR3 is made up of 13 amino acids.

This clonotype has just a few counts. V usage is TRBV7-8 and J usage is TRBJ1-3, with 7 bases that match TRBD1. V lost 5 bases to trimming and J lost 0 bases; unmatched junction nucleotides: 13. Germline V gives CDR1 SGHVS, CDR2 FQNEAQ. This CDR3 is 18 amino acids long. The CDR3 here is CASSANPTGVSSGNTIYF. The CDR3 region has the DNA TGTGCCAGCAGCGCCAACCCAACAGGGGTGAGCTCTGGAAACACCATATATTTT.

This chain uses TRBV5-5 with TRBJ2-7; 8 nucleotides line up with TRBD1. Losses at the gene ends were 5 bases for V and 7 bases for J; bases not matched to a gene: 8. The CDR3 is 13 residues long. Germline loops: CDR1 SGHKS, CDR2 YYEKEE (reference sequence). The CDR3 reads CASSYRTGPEQYV. In DNA, the CDR3 is TGTGCCAGCAGTTACCGGACAGGGCCAGAGCAGTACGTC.

This clonotype was detected only a few times. The chain carries TRBV5-1 and TRBJ1-1, with 10 positions matching TRBD1. Per germline, CDR1 SGHRS and CDR2 YFSETQ. The CDR3 spans 16 residues. The V and J ends lost 4 bases and 0 bases, in that order; junction bases with no gene match: 6. The CDR3 coding sequence is TGCGCCAGCAGCCACGGGACAGGGGACATGAACACTGAAGCTTTCTTT. It specifies CASSHGTGDMNTEAFF.

V gene TRBV2 combines with J gene TRBJ1-5, with no clear D. The germline gives CDR1 SNHLY, CDR2 FYNNEI. The V end lost 8 bases, the J end lost 6 bases, and 17 bases lay between the germline ends. The CDR3 covers 14 residues. CDR3 region: CASSVGTNGQPQHF. The CDR3 DNA follows: TGTGCCAGCTCTGTAGGAACGAATGGTCAGCCCCAGCATTTT.

This clonotype was recorded a few times. The chain carries TRBV5-1 and TRBJ2-3; the D is unclear. The germline V gene encodes CDR1 SGHRS and CDR2 YFSETQ. This CDR3 has 15 amino acids. Trimming took 0 bases from V and 0 from J, leaving 8 bases between them. In DNA, the CDR3 is TGCGCCAGCAGCTTGGTCGGAGCTAGCACAGATACGCAGTATTTT. Its protein product is CASSLVGASTDTQYF.

V gene TRBV20-1 combines with J gene TRBJ1-5; perhaps TRBD1 as D (5 bases). The germline CDR1 and CDR2 sequences are DFQATT and SNEGSKA (reference sequence). CDR3 length equals 14 residues. Trimming removed 2 bases at V and 1 base at J, with 9 bases between. The CDR3 coding sequence is TGCAGTGCTAGAAAAGGGGCGAGCAATCAGCCCCAGCATTTT. It encodes CSARKGASNQPQHF.

This clonotype was seen a handful of times. The V and J genes are TRBV5-1 and TRBJ2-1; D is uncertain. CDR3 length: 13 residues. Trimming took off 5 bases at V and 0 bases at J, with 6 bases between the two ends. The germline V gene encodes CDR1 SGHRS and CDR2 YFSETQ. The chain's CDR3 is CASRENSYNEQFF. The CDR3 nucleotides read TGCGCCAGCAGGGAGAACTCCTACAATGAGCAGTTCTTC.

The DNA of the CDR3 is TGTGCCAGCAGCTTCAAAAGGGCCCCGTCCGGGGAGCTGTTTTTT. It codes for CASSFKRAPSGELFF. The rearrangement uses TRBV7-2 and TRBJ2-2; D unresolved. Germline CDR1 SGHTA, CDR2 FQGNSA. Trimming cost V 3 bases and J 6 bases, with 14 bases left between them. CDR3 size: 15 residues.

This clonotype was seen a few times. The chain joins TRBV20-1 to TRBJ1-4; D is possibly TRBD1 (5 bases). The CDR3 contains 13 residues. Trimming took 8 bases from V and 7 from J, leaving 17 bases between them. Germline V gene sequence: CDR1 DFQATT, CDR2 SNEGSKA (reference sequence). This CDR3 reads CSPTAGGVEKLFF. The CDR3 nucleotides read TGCAGTCCTACTGCGGGGGGGGTTGAAAAACTGTTTTTT.

To note about this clonotype: One end of the junction is discordant with germline, which a read error may explain. The V gene is TRBV13, the J gene TRBJ2-5, with 7 bases identical to TRBD2. CDR3 length: 13 amino acids. The germline V gene has CDR1 PRHDT and CDR2 FYEKMQ (reference sequence). The CDR3 reads CASSLRRGYLGHF. DNA for the CDR3: TGTGCCAGCAGCTTACGGCGGGGGTACCTAGGGCACTTC.

In its sample, this clonotype was seen a few times. The chain employs TRBV29-1 and TRBJ1-1, with a weak D call TRBD1 (5 bases). V lost 6 bases to trimming and J lost 10 bases, with 15 bases between them. Looked up from germline, CDR1 is SQVTM and CDR2 is ANQGSEA. The CDR3 is 11 amino acids. The CDR3 sequence is CSVGVGTRAFF. CDR3 sequence (DNA): TGCAGCGTGGGGGTTGGGACTAGAGCTTTCTTT.

V is TRBV11-2 and J is TRBJ1-1; D remains ambiguous. This CDR3 is 14 amino acids long. Germline V gives CDR1 SGHAT, CDR2 FQNNGV. V was shortened by 3 bases and J by 1 base, with 9 bases between the two germline ends. Here the CDR3 reads CASSFQAGNTEAFF. For the CDR3, the DNA is TGTGCCAGCAGCTTCCAGGCGGGGAACACTGAAGCTTTCTTT.

The chain has TRBV11-2 and TRBJ2-7; TRBD1 matches 8 bases. The CDR3 runs 14 residues. V shed 6 bases, J shed 0 bases, and the junction held 4 bases outside the gene matches. Germline CDR1 and CDR2: SGHAT and FQNNGV. CDR3 sequence: CASRNRGSSYEQYF. The DNA for the CDR3 is TGTGCCAGCAGGAACAGGGGGAGCTCCTACGAGCAGTACTTC.

This clonotype was observed a few times. The CDR3 loop is CASRGGGQPQHF. DNA for the CDR3: TGTGCCAGCCGCGGCGGAGGGCAGCCCCAGCATTTT. The chain is built from TRBV19 and TRBJ1-5; D call uncertain. The CDR3 totals 12 residues. V dropped 9 bases and J dropped 7 bases, with 13 bases sitting between them. Germline CDR1 LNHDA, CDR2 SQIVND (reference sequence). The full variable domain, in which reference TRBV19 and TRBJ1-5 provide the parts outside the CDR3, is DGGITQSPKYLFRKEGQNVTLSCEQNLNHDAMYWYRQDPGQGLRLIYYSQIVNDFQKGDIAEGYSVSREKKESFPLTVTSAQKNPTAFYLCASRGGGQPQHFGDGTRLSIL.

The rearrangement links TRBV7-2 to TRBJ2-2, with D perhaps matching TRBD1 (5 bases). Germline CDR1 is SGHTA and CDR2 is FQGNSA. V dropped 5 bases and J dropped 7 bases, with 8 bases sitting between them. The CDR3 extends over 12 amino acids. As DNA, the CDR3 is TGTGCCAGCAGCCCTGACAGCGGGGAGCTGTTTTTT. Residues: CASSPDSGELFF.

This clonotype was observed many times. The chain couples TRBV24-1 to TRBJ2-5, with 10 positions matching TRBD1. Germline V gives CDR1 KGHDR, CDR2 SFDVKD. Trimming took 8 bases from V and 5 from J; bases not matched to a gene: 7. The CDR3 is 14 residues long. This CDR3 reads CATNPGQGLETQYF. DNA for the CDR3: TGTGCCACCAACCCGGGACAGGGGTTGGAGACCCAGTACTTC.

This clonotype was seen a few times. The chain uses TRBV7-9 and TRBJ2-6, with TRBD1 identical over 11 bases. The germline V gene encodes CDR1 SEHNR and CDR2 FQNEAQ (reference sequence). Germline trimming cut 5 bases from V and 2 bases from J; bases unmatched to any gene: 8. The CDR3 consists of 18 residues. CDR3 residues: CASSGRDRGNPGANVLTF. The CDR3 coding sequence is TGTGCCAGCAGCGGAAGGGACAGGGGGAACCCTGGGGCCAACGTCCTGACTTTC.

This sequence joins TRBV7-3 and TRBJ2-2; D is possibly TRBD1 (7 bases). CDR3 length equals 17 residues. Looked up from germline, CDR1 is SGHTA and CDR2 is FQGTGA. The ends were cut back, 0 bases at V and 7 bases at J, with 18 bases in the middle. CDR3: CASSLTSGDSRLGELFF. The CDR3 nucleotides read TGTGCCAGCAGCTTAACGTCGGGGGACAGCCGGCTCGGGGAGCTGTTTTTT.

The rearrangement joins TRBV5-1 to TRBJ2-7, with 7 bases lining up with TRBD1. Germline lookup yields CDR1 SGHRS and CDR2 YFSETQ. V lost 1 base and J lost 3; bases outside the gene matches: 13. This CDR3 spans 17 amino acids. The chain's CDR3 is CASSLSGVGTDLYEQYF. In DNA form, the CDR3 reads TGCGCCAGCAGCTTGAGCGGAGTTGGGACAGACCTCTACGAGCAGTACTTC.

This clonotype came up a few times. The chain uses TRBV6-6 and TRBJ2-1, with TRBD1 matching over 9 bases. With 4 bases clipped from V and 5 bases from J, the junction kept 12 bases outside the gene matches. The V gene's germline CDR1 is MNHNY and CDR2 SVGAGI (reference sequence). This CDR3 is 17 amino acids long. This CDR3 reads CASSSSKGTGFHNEQFF. CDR3 sequence (DNA): TGTGCCAGCAGTTCCTCCAAGGGGACAGGGTTCCACAATGAGCAGTTCTTC.

A few counts support this clonotype. This chain uses TRBV18 with TRBJ1-2; the match to TRBD1 covers 7 bases. Germline assignment: CDR1 KGHSH and CDR2 LQKENI. The CDR3 contains 13 residues. Germline trimming cut 2 bases from V and 4 bases from J; bases unmatched to any gene: 1. The CDR3 coding sequence is TGTGCCAGCTCACCATCAGGGGGCTATGGCTACACCTTC. Its translation is CASSPSGGYGYTF.

V gene TRBV7-3 combines with J gene TRBJ2-1; TRBD1 matches at 11 bases. In germline, CDR1 is SGHTA, CDR2 FQGTGA. This CDR3 has 16 residues. Trimming at V came to 5 bases and at J to 8 bases, leaving 11 bases not matched to a gene. The DNA for the CDR3 is TGTGCCAGCAGCCCCAGTGTGGGACAGGGGGTCGATGAGCAGTTCTTC. Its translation is CASSPSVGQGVDEQFF.

The chain links TRBV12-3 or TRBV12-4 to TRBJ1-1, with D hard to call. The V and J ends lost 7 bases and 10 bases respectively, with 19 bases between them. The CDR3 runs to 13 residues. The CDR3 DNA sequence: TGTGCCAGCACGTCGCGAGGGCTTGTTGGAGCTTTCTTT. Amino acids: CASTSRGLVGAFF.

This clonotype was recorded a few times. The chain recombines TRBV6-5 with TRBJ1-5; TRBD1 might be the D (6 bases). Germline assignment: CDR1 MNHEY and CDR2 SVGAGI. The CDR3 runs to 14 residues. The V end was cut by 0 bases, the J end by 9 bases, with 12 bases between. CDR3 sequence: CASSYSIGGMPQHF. In DNA, the CDR3 is TGTGCCAGCAGTTACTCGATAGGGGGAATGCCCCAGCATTTT.

This CDR3 reads CASSDSGLISGANVLTF. The CDR3 DNA sequence: TGTGCCAGCAGTGATTCCGGTTTGATCTCTGGGGCCAACGTCCTGACTTTC. The chain couples TRBV6-4 to TRBJ2-6; no definite D call. Trimming shortened V by 3 bases and J by 0 bases, and 12 bases separated the two germline ends. Germline V gene lookup returns CDR1 MRHNA and CDR2 SNTAGT. The length of the CDR3 is 17 residues.